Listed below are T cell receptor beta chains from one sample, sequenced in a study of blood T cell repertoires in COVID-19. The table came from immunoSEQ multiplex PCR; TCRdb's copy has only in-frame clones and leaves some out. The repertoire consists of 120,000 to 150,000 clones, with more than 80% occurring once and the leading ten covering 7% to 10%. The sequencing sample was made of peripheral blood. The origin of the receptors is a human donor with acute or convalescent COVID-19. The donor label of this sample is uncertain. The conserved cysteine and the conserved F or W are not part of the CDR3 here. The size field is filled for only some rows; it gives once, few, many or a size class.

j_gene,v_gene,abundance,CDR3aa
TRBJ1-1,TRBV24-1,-,ATSDTDRTEAF
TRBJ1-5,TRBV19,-,ASSPTGGSSNQPQH
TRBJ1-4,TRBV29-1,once,SVGQGAGKLF
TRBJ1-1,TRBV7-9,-,ASSLSAGRGTEAF
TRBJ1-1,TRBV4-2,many,ASSQDSSQAF
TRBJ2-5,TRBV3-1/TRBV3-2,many,ASSRAGLAGLHWKETQY
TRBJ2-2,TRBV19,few,ASSSDRFTGELF
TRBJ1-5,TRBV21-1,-,AGGTDSNQPQH
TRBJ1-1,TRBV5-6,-,ASSSRQGGTEAF
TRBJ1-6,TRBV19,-,ATSRDRGYSPLH
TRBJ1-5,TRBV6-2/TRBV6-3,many,ASSYQGDQPQH
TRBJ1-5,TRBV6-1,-,ASSEKRGVSNQPQH
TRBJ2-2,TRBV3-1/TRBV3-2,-,ASSQAGAGELF
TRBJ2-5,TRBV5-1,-,ASSTGTSGGAIETQY
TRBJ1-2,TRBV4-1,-,ASSQSPVMGPFYGYT
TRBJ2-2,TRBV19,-,ASSTLGTANTGELF
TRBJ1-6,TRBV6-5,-,ASSYATGGRSPLH
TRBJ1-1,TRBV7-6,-,ASSQGQGEWDTEAF
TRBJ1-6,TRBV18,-,ASSPGQSGNSPLH
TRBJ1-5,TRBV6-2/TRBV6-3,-,ASSYSPARKQPQH
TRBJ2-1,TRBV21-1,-,ASPEGRAGCQRWQF
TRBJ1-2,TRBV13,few,ASSRGGQGASNYGYT
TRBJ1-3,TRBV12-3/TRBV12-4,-,ASSLLRNTIY
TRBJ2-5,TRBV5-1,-,ASTLGQGKETQY
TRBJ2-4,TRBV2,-,ASSPAGENIQY
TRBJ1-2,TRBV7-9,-,ASSLAKGKGYT
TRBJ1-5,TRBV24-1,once,ATSDSRQGNPPQH
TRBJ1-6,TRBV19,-,ASSWQGNNSPLH
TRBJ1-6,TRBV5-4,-,ASSKGQGTSPLH
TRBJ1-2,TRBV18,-,ASSPPGQGAEGYT
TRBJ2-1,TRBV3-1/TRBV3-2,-,ASRPTGGSYNEQF
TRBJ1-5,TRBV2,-,ASSASGTGLNQPQH
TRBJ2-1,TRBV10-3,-,AISEASGVAYNEQF
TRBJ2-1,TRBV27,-,ASSPWGARSYNEQF
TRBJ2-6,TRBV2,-,ASYRPLSGANVLT
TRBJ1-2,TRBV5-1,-,ASSLDSTAGGYT
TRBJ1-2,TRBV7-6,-,ASSLGQGDYGYT
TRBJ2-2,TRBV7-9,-,ASSPENTGELF
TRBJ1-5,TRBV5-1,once,ASSWDSPNQPQH
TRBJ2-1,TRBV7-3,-,ASSSPPGEEQF
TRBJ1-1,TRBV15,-,ATSRDYQGSTEAF
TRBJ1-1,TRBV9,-,ASSVGTDNTEAF
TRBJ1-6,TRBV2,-,ASRGELNSPLH
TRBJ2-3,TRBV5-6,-,ASSFLAGARDTQY
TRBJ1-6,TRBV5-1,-,ASSLEGRGNSPLH
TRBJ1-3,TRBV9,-,ASSASVRAVSGNTIY
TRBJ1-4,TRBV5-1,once,ASSFGDREANEKLF